These 17 T cell receptor beta chains share one sample of origin, sequenced in a study of shared clonotypes between healthy human individuals. Using immunoSEQ multiplex PCR, the repertoire was profiled, and TCRdb retains in-frame clones only, with some absent. Here the sample spans around 2,000,000 clones, around 96% being singletons. The naive CD8 population came from CD45RO-negative cells selected for CCR7, without terminally differentiated effector memory CD45RA+ cells. The sequenced sample was naive CD8+ T cells sorted from blood. Receptors originate from a young man in good health.

V is TRBV15 and J is TRBJ1-1; TRBD1 is a possible D gene (5 bases). The CDR3 has 15 residues. With 1 base removed from V and 1 base from J, the gap between germline ends came to 10 bases. The germline V gene encodes CDR1 LNHNV and CDR2 YYDKDF (reference sequence). CDR3 coding DNA: TGTGCCACCAGCAGAGGGGGGGTAGAGAACACTGAAGCTTTCTTT. This encodes CATSRGGVENTEAFF.

This sequence joins TRBV7-9 and TRBJ2-5; 9 nucleotides align to TRBD1. This CDR3 is 16 amino acids long. V was clipped by 4 bases and J by 0 bases; unmatched bases: 6. Germline CDR1 SEHNR, CDR2 FQNEAQ (reference sequence). The CDR3 DNA is TGTGCCAGCAGCTCTGGACAGGGGAACTACCAAGAGACCCAGTACTTC. This codes for CASSSGQGNYQETQYF.

The V and J genes are TRBV6-5 and TRBJ2-3, with D perhaps matching TRBD2 (6 bases). With 5 bases removed from V and 2 bases from J, the gap between germline ends came to 8 bases. CDR1 and CDR2 (germline): MNHEY, SVGAGI. The CDR3 spans 13 residues. The CDR3 region is CASSGDFTDTQYF. The DNA of the CDR3 is TGTGCCAGCAGTGGGGACTTCACAGATACGCAGTATTTT.

The chain couples TRBV5-6 to TRBJ1-6; 10 bases line up with TRBD1. Trimming at V came to 2 bases and at J to 6 bases, leaving 14 bases not matched to a gene. The CDR3 length is 19 residues. The germline CDR1 and CDR2 sequences are SGHDT and YYEEEE. In DNA form, the CDR3 reads TGTGCCAGCAGCTTCCTAGGACAGGGGGTCGATGAGATTAATTCACCCCTCCACTTT. Its translation is CASSFLGQGVDEINSPLHF.

For the CDR3, the DNA is TGTGCCAGTAGCTGGCGGGGGTCCTTCTACGAGCAGTACTTC. Translation gives CASSWRGSFYEQYF. The rearrangement uses TRBV19 and TRBJ2-7; 7 bases are shared with TRBD2. Germline CDR1 LNHDA, CDR2 SQIVND (reference sequence). CDR3 length: 14 amino acids. Trimming cost V 6 bases and J 3 bases; bases outside gene matches: 8.

The chain carries TRBV30 and TRBJ2-3; no reliable D call. Germline CDR1 reads GTSNPN; CDR2 reads SVGIG (reference sequence). The CDR3 runs 13 residues. V shed 3 bases and J shed 4 bases, with 11 bases lying between them. The CDR3 coding sequence is TGTGCCTGGAGCCGGTCAGGTCCAGATACGCAGTATTTT. This codes for CAWSRSGPDTQYF.

With respect to this clone: The sample contains more than one DNA sequence encoding this CDR3. This chain links TRBV9 with TRBJ2-2; TRBD2 matches 7 bases. The V and J ends lost 0 bases and 5 bases, in that order; junction bases with no gene match: 4. The CDR3 length is 15 residues. From germline, CDR1 is SGDLS and CDR2 YYNGEE. This chain's CDR3 is CASSVGGSGTGELFF. In nucleotides, the CDR3 is TGTGCCAGCAGCGTAGGTGGTAGCGGGACCGGGGAGCTGTTTTTT.

This clone was detected once. The chain uses TRBV6-1 and TRBJ1-1, with a weak D call TRBD1 (6 bases). The CDR3 consists of 15 residues. Germline V gene lookup returns CDR1 MNHNS and CDR2 SASEGT. Trimming took off 6 bases at V and 4 bases at J, with 18 bases between the two ends. CDR3 coding DNA: TGTGCCAGCAGGGATTCTACAGGGTTTGGCACTGAAGCTTTCTTT. Residues: CASRDSTGFGTEAFF.

The chain employs TRBV6-5 and TRBJ1-2, with D maybe TRBD1 (6 bases). The CDR3 runs 15 residues. The V and J ends lost 2 bases and 4 bases respectively, with 14 bases between them. Germline V gives CDR1 MNHEY, CDR2 SVGAGI. The CDR3 DNA follows: TGTGCCAGCAGTTACGCGACAGGCAACCTCTATGGCTACACCTTC. It encodes CASSYATGNLYGYTF.

V is TRBV9 and J is TRBJ2-3; 10 bases agree with TRBD2. Trimming took 0 bases from V and 0 from J; bases not matched to a gene: 4. The CDR3 extends over 17 amino acids. Per germline, CDR1 SGDLS and CDR2 YYNGEE. CDR3 sequence reads: CASSVEGTSVSTDTQYF. The CDR3 nucleotides are TGTGCCAGCAGCGTAGAGGGGACTAGCGTTAGCACAGATACGCAGTATTTT. The entire variable domain, with the rest obtained from reference TRBV9 and TRBJ2-3, is as follows: DSGVTQTPKHLITATGQRVTLRCSPRSGDLSVYWYQQSLDQGLQFLIQYYNGEERAKGNILERFSAQQFPDLHSELNLSSLELGDSALYFCASSVEGTSVSTDTQYFGPGTRLTVL.

With regard to this clone: This specimen includes other DNA sequences encoding the same CDR3. V is TRBV20-1 and J is TRBJ2-1; D not certain. V lost 4 bases and J 3 bases, leaving 4 bases between the germline ends. The CDR3 sequence is 11 residues long. Germline loops: CDR1 DFQATT, CDR2 SNEGSKA (reference sequence). The CDR3 sequence is CSATDYNEQFF. The DNA for the CDR3 is TGCAGTGCTACCGACTACAATGAGCAGTTCTTC.

This clone was counted once. V usage is TRBV6-5 and J usage is TRBJ2-5; D gene ambiguous. V lost 11 bases, J lost 0 bases, and 13 bases lay in between. Germline V gene data show CDR1 as MNHEY and CDR2 as SVGAGI. The CDR3 spans 13 residues. CDR3 bases: TGTGCCTCAGGAATCGAGGACCAAGAGACCCAGTACTTC. It translates to CASGIEDQETQYF.

This clone was found once. This chain uses TRBV9 with TRBJ2-7, with TRBD1 identical over 9 bases. V was clipped by 3 bases and J by 2 bases; unmatched bases: 6. Looked up from germline, CDR1 is SGDLS and CDR2 is YYNGEE. There are 15 residues in the CDR3. The CDR3 loop reads CASSEGQGITYEQYF. For the CDR3, the DNA is TGTGCCAGCAGCGAAGGACAGGGGATAACCTACGAGCAGTACTTC.

The V call is TRBV7-8, the J call TRBJ2-5, with TRBD2 as a possible D gene (6 bases). This CDR3 has 15 residues. V was trimmed by 4 bases and J by 1 base, leaving 13 bases between them. From germline, CDR1 is SGHVS and CDR2 FQNEAQ. DNA for the CDR3: TGTGCCAGCAGCTCTGCTGGGGGGATCCAAGAGACCCAGTACTTC. It yields the protein CASSSAGGIQETQYF.

The rearrangement joins TRBV7-9 to TRBJ2-1; D is uncertain. CDR1 is SEHNR, CDR2 FQNEAQ, per germline (reference sequence). The CDR3 totals 16 residues. V lost 4 bases and J lost 7, with 20 bases in between. The CDR3 DNA reads TGTGCCAGCAGCTCACCGTTTATTCCGGGCGAGAATGAGCAGTTCTTC. Its translation: CASSSPFIPGENEQFF.

The chain uses TRBV27 and TRBJ2-5; TRBD2 agrees at 8 bases. CDR1 is MNHEY, CDR2 SMNVEV, per germline (reference sequence). V was clipped by 5 bases and J by 5 bases; unmatched bases: 19. This CDR3 comprises 18 residues. CDR3 nucleotides: TGTGCCAGCAGTGTCGGGGGGGCCGGGAGTCAGCGAGCGGAGACCCAGTACTTC. Protein sequence: CASSVGGAGSQRAETQYF.

The chain recombines TRBV6-5 with TRBJ2-1; D perhaps matches TRBD1 (6 bases). Germline assignment: CDR1 MNHEY and CDR2 SVGAGI. The length of the CDR3 is 16 residues. Trimming stripped 3 bases from V and 5 bases from J, with 17 bases between. The chain's CDR3 is CASSYTGTNLNNEQFF. Written as DNA, the CDR3 is TGTGCCAGCAGTTATACCGGGACAAACCTTAACAATGAGCAGTTCTTC.